This TCR beta chain was retrieved from a study of blood T cell repertoires in COVID-19. Whole-study context: Spain, Italy and the United States supplied samples that represented acute and convalescent COVID-19.

Germline loops: CDR1 KGHSY, CDR2 FQNENV. V was clipped by 4 bases and J by 6 bases; unmatched bases: 3. The CDR3 is 13 amino acids. Here immunoSEQ multiplex PCR was the method, and the copy in TCRdb shows in-frame clones only, minus some. The data show 120,000 to 150,000 clones, approximately 73% seen once. The chain has TRBV16 and TRBJ2-1; 7 bases align to TRBD1. The TCR originated in a man in his fifties or sixties with acute or convalescent COVID-19. The specimen was peripheral blood. Written as DNA, the CDR3 is TGTGCCAGCAGCCTCGACAGGGTCAATGAGCAGTTCTTC. This translates into CASSLDRVNEQFF.